This TCR beta chain was documented in a study of blood T cell repertoires in COVID-19. The overall study: The study drew acute and convalescent COVID-19 samples from the United States, Italy and Spain. Sample material is recorded as cDNA or gDNA derived from T cells, B-cell-depleted T cells, or PBMCs.

Per the study methods: Estimates of nucleated cell counts were drawn from the amplification of reference gene primers. Produced via immunoSEQ multiplex PCR; TCRdb's table is partial and in-frame only. That table is the source of V, J and clone size, and D and trimming were worked out from the DNA. The sample holds more than 95,000 clones, around 86% seen once. The CDR3 is made up of 14 amino acids. Between the trimmed V and J ends, which lost 2 bases and 0 bases, there was a span of 10 bases. Per germline, CDR1 SQVTM and CDR2 ANQGSEA. The sequenced sample consisted of peripheral blood. The rearrangement uses TRBV29-1 and TRBJ1-1; D not certain. This clonotype was sampled from a man in his fifties with acute or convalescent COVID-19. This chain's CDR3 is CSVEMRSLNTEAFF. The CDR3 DNA reads TGCAGCGTTGAAATGCGTTCCTTGAACACTGAAGCTTTCTTT.